Shown below are 8 T cell receptor beta chains from a single sample sequenced in a study of early T cells in non-severe SARS-CoV-2 infection. MiXCR, applied by TCRdb to the 5' RACE reads, yields one record per CDR3 protein. Of tens of thousands of distinct CDR3 sequences in the sample, less than 15% were seen once. Material for sequencing was whole blood. The source of these receptors is an adult who was a healthcare worker with PCR-confirmed SARS-CoV-2 infection or an uninfected control (not recorded which).

This clonotype has at least ten counts. The chain has TRBV10-3 and TRBJ2-7; TRBD2 agrees at 7 bases. Trimming took 3 bases from V and 3 from J; bases not matched to a gene: 2. The CDR3 sequence is 13 residues long. CDR1 is ENHRY and CDR2 is SYGVKD in the germline V gene. The CDR3 is CAISDASGYEQYF. CDR3 sequence (DNA): TGTGCCATCAGTGACGCTAGCGGCTACGAGCAGTACTTC.

In its sample, this clonotype was seen a few times. The V call is TRBV12-3 or TRBV12-4, the J call TRBJ2-7; TRBD1 matches at 10 bases. V dropped 4 bases and J dropped 4; count of bases not matched to a gene: 7. The CDR3 runs to 15 residues. CDR3 sequence (DNA): TGTGCCAGCAGTTCATCCGGGACAGGGGCGTACGAGCAGTACTTC. This encodes CASSSSGTGAYEQYF.

This clonotype was seen only a few times. The chain has TRBV7-3 and TRBJ2-3, with unresolved D. CDR3 length: 13 residues. Per germline, CDR1 SGHTA and CDR2 FQGTGA. Trimming pared 5 bases from V and 5 bases from J, leaving 11 bases between. The CDR3 region is CASSPPSGDTQYF. In DNA form, the CDR3 reads TGTGCCAGCAGCCCCCCCTCCGGAGATACGCAGTATTTT.

The chain links TRBV5-8 to TRBJ1-3; D gene ambiguous. V lost 2 bases, J lost 0 bases, and 9 bases lay in between. There are 15 residues in the CDR3. Per germline, CDR1 SGHTS and CDR2 YDEGEE. The CDR3 spells CASSFSGSSGNTIYF. The CDR3 bases are TGTGCCAGCAGCTTTAGTGGCAGCTCTGGAAACACCATATATTTT.

V gene TRBV2 combines with J gene TRBJ2-5; unclear D gene. Germline values: CDR1 SNHLY, CDR2 FYNNEI. The CDR3 consists of 16 residues. The germline V and J ends were trimmed by 2 bases and 5 bases, with 18 bases remaining between them. The CDR3 loop is CASSEPPRWRSETQYF. DNA for the CDR3: TGTGCCAGCAGTGAACCCCCGCGGTGGAGATCGGAGACCCAGTACTTC.

This chain uses TRBV29-1 with TRBJ2-5, with 7 bases aligning to TRBD2. With 3 bases clipped from V and 0 bases from J, the junction kept 4 bases outside the gene matches. Germline V lookup: CDR1 SQVTM, CDR2 ANQGSEA. The CDR3 contains 14 residues. CDR3 in DNA: TGCAGCGTTGATTTCGGGAGGTACCAAGAGACCCAGTACTTC. Translation gives CSVDFGRYQETQYF.

This clonotype was seen a handful of times. CDR3 region: CASSVVPATEAFF. The CDR3 DNA follows: TGTGCCAGCAGCGTAGTTCCAGCCACTGAAGCTTTCTTT. This chain connects TRBV9 to TRBJ1-1; D is ambiguous. The CDR3 runs to 13 residues. The germline gives CDR1 SGDLS, CDR2 YYNGEE. Trimming removed 0 bases from V and 4 bases from J, with 7 bases in between.

This clonotype was picked up a small number of times. The V gene is TRBV25-1, the J gene TRBJ1-4, with 12 bases identical to TRBD1. The germline V gene has CDR1 MGHDK and CDR2 SYGVNS. Trimming at V came to 4 bases and at J to 2 bases, leaving 8 bases not matched to a gene. The CDR3 is made up of 18 amino acids. CDR3 DNA sequence: TGTGCCAGCAGTGGTGGGACAGGGGGCATCGCGACTAATGAAAAACTGTTTTTT. Residues: CASSGGTGGIATNEKLFF.